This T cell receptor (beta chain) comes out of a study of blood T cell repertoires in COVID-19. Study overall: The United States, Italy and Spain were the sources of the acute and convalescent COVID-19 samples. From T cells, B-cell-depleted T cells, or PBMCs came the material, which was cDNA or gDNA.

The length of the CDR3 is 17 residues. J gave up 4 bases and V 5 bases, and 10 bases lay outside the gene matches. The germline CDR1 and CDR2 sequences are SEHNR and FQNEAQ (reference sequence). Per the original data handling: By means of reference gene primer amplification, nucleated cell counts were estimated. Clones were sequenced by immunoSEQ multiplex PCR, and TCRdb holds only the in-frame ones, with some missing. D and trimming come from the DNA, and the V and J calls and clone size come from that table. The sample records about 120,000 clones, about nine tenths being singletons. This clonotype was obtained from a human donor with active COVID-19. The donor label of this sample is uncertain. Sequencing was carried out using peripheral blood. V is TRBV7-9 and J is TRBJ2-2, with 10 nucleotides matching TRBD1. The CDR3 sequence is CASSLTGTGVVTGELFF. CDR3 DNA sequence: TGTGCCAGCAGCCTAACGGGGACAGGGGTTGTCACCGGGGAGCTGTTTTTT.